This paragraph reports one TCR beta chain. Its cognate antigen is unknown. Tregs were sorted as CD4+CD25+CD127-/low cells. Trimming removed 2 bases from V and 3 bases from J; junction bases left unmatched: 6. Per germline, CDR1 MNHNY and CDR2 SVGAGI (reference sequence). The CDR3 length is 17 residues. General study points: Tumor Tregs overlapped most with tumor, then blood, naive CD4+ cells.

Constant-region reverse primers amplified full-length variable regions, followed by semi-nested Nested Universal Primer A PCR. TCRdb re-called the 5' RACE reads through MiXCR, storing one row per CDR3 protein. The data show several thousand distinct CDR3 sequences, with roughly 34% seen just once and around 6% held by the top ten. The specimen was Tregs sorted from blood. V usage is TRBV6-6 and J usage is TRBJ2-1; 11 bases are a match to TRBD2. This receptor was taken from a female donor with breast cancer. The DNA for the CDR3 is TGTGCCAGCAGTTACGCCTCCGGACTAGCGGGCTACAATGAGCAGTTCTTC. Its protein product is CASSYASGLAGYNEQFF.